Here is one TCR beta chain with its context. This entry comes from a study of blood T cell repertoires in COVID-19. Study at large: Samples of COVID-19 (acute and convalescent) were obtained from the United States, Italy and Spain.

TCRdb's copy holds only in-frame clones and misses some; the assay was immunoSEQ multiplex PCR. The table has hundreds of thousands of clones, roughly four fifths seen once; the top ten hold roughly 12%. Germline V gene data show CDR1 as MNHEY and CDR2 as SMNVEV (reference sequence). The CDR3 is 17 residues long. Trimming shortened V by 5 bases and J by 0 bases, and 18 bases separated the two germline ends. J is TRBJ2-3 and V is TRBV27; TRBD1 is a possible D gene (6 bases). This receptor was obtained from a woman aged 55-70 years with active or convalescent COVID-19. The sequenced material came from peripheral blood. CDR3 protein: CASSQTTGSWSTDTQYF. The CDR3 DNA reads TGTGCCAGCAGTCAAACCACAGGGTCCTGGAGCACAGATACGCAGTATTTT.